A single TCR beta chain is shown here with its context. The authors' processing: Amplification from reference gene primers served as the basis for estimated nucleated cell counts. TCRdb's copy holds only in-frame clones and misses some; the assay was immunoSEQ multiplex PCR. V and J calls and clone size come straight from that table; D and trimming were deduced from the DNA. The sample yields some 56,000 clones, about 85% seen once. This entry is derived from a study of blood T cell repertoires in COVID-19. In the study overall: The United States, Italy and Spain were the sources of the acute and convalescent COVID-19 samples. Sample material is recorded as cDNA or gDNA derived from T cells, B-cell-depleted T cells, or PBMCs.

Between the trimmed V and J ends, which lost 8 bases and 2 bases, there was a span of 16 bases. Germline V gene sequence: CDR1 MNHNY, CDR2 SVGAGI (reference sequence). This CDR3 has 15 residues. The sample comprised peripheral blood. The chain is built from TRBV6-6 and TRBJ1-5, with D possibly matching TRBD1 (6 bases). The TCR comes from an elderly woman with acute or convalescent COVID-19. The CDR3 DNA follows: TGTGCCAGCCGATTAGGACAGCTCGGCAATCAGCCCCAGCATTTT. Translated, it gives CASRLGQLGNQPQHF.